Below are 9 T cell receptor beta chains sequenced from a single sample in a study of circulating CD8 cells and anti-PD-1 response in melanoma. From live CD3+CD8+TCRalphabeta+ cells, four PD-1 and/or TIGIT subsets were sorted. The QIAseq Immune Repertoire TCR panel built the libraries from about 16 ng of total RNA. Using its own MiXCR run on the reads, TCRdb lists one record per CDR3 protein. Of over a thousand distinct CDR3 sequences in the sample, roughly 10% were seen once. The specimen comprised CD8+ T cells from PBMCs, sampled at baseline or after one month of anti-PD-1 therapy (not recorded which). The receptor source for this set is a human donor with melanoma.

By sample share, this clonotype is medium-sized. J is TRBJ2-7 and V is TRBV6-2 or TRBV6-3, with D hard to call. The germline CDR1 and CDR2 sequences are MNHEY and SVGEGT. This CDR3 is 15 amino acids long. Between the trimmed V and J ends, which lost 6 bases and 6 bases, there was a span of 21 bases. This chain's CDR3 is CASSPSMGSLVEQYF. Here the CDR3 DNA reads TGTGCCAGCAGCCCCTCGATGGGGTCTTTGGTCGAGCAGTACTTC.

This clonotype is medium-sized. The chain combines TRBV19 with TRBJ1-6; the D gene is possibly TRBD1 (5 bases). In germline, CDR1 is LNHDA, CDR2 SQIVND (reference sequence). Trimming left V 3 bases short and J 4 bases short, with 7 bases between. CDR3 length equals 14 residues. This CDR3 reads CASSIGTYNSPLHF. Written as DNA, the CDR3 is TGTGCCAGTAGTATCGGGACGTATAATTCACCCCTCCACTTT.

This clonotype was recorded only once. This clone may be a read error of a much larger clone one base away. The rearrangement uses TRBV27 and TRBJ2-5; D not resolved. Trimming removed 9 bases from V and 4 bases from J, with 18 bases in between. Germline-derived CDR1 and CDR2 are MNHEY and SMNVEV (reference sequence). The CDR3 extends over 14 amino acids. The CDR3, as DNA: TGTGCCAGTCCTATTGGGCTAGTCGGAGAGACCCAGTACTTC. Its protein is CASPIGLVGETQYF.

This clonotype is medium-sized (0.01 to 0.1%) in the sample. The V and J genes are TRBV20-1 and TRBJ2-1; 9 bases agree with TRBD2. J gave up 8 bases and V 3 bases, and 2 bases lay outside the gene matches. The germline V gene has CDR1 DFQATT and CDR2 SNEGSKA (reference sequence). The CDR3 consists of 12 residues. This CDR3 is CSARGLADEQFF. The CDR3 DNA is TGCAGTGCTAGGGGACTAGCCGATGAGCAGTTCTTC.

Relative to its sample, this clonotype is medium-sized. The rearrangement uses TRBV19 and TRBJ2-2, with 7 bases lining up with TRBD1. After removal of 3 bases from V and 3 bases from J, the junction contained 7 bases not matched to a gene. Germline V lookup: CDR1 LNHDA, CDR2 SQIVND (reference sequence). CDR3 length equals 16 residues. The CDR3 nucleotides are TGTGCCAGTAGTATGATAGGGGGCGAGGACACCGGGGAGCTGTTTTTT. It specifies CASSMIGGEDTGELFF.

Relative to its sample, this clonotype is medium-sized (0.01 to 0.1%). The genes are TRBV3-1 and TRBJ2-2; 9 positions agree with TRBD1. This CDR3 region has 14 residues. Germline values: CDR1 LGHDT, CDR2 YNNKEL (reference sequence). V was pared by 7 bases and J by 4 bases, with 4 bases of the junction left unmatched. The CDR3 DNA is TGTGCCAGCAAGCTGGGACAGGGCACCGGGGAGCTGTTTTTT. Translating it yields CASKLGQGTGELFF. The full variable domain, rest sourced from reference TRBV3-1 and TRBJ2-2, is DTAVSQTPKYLVTQMGNDKSIKCEQNLGHDTMYWYKQDSKKFLKIMFSYNNKELIINETVPNRFSPKSPDKAHLNLHINSLELGDSAVYFCASKLGQGTGELFFGEGSRLTVL.

This clonotype was counted a few times. J is TRBJ1-4 and V is TRBV19; TRBD1 agrees at 7 bases. Germline V lookup: CDR1 LNHDA, CDR2 SQIVND (reference sequence). V lost 3 bases and J lost 8; bases outside the gene matches: 6. The CDR3 is made up of 14 amino acids. CDR3 region: CASSMYRGGEKLFF. CDR3 nucleotide sequence: TGTGCCAGTAGTATGTACAGGGGCGGCGAAAAACTGTTTTTT.

This clonotype is termed medium-sized (0.01 to 0.1%). The chain links TRBV14 to TRBJ2-7, with D perhaps matching TRBD1 or TRBD2 (6 bases each). V lost 5 bases, J lost 2 bases, and 19 bases lay in between. The germline V gene has CDR1 SGHDN and CDR2 FVKESK. This CDR3 has 16 residues. CDR3 nucleotide sequence: TGTGCCAGCAGCGAGGGGGGCGGGACATCTCCCTACGAGCAGTACTTC. As protein: CASSEGGGTSPYEQYF.

DNA for the CDR3: TGTGCCAGCAGCGCACTCCTCATGGATAGCGGGGGGATAAGCTCCTACAATGAGCAGTTCTTC. This sequence encodes CASSALLMDSGGISSYNEQFF. The V call is TRBV9, the J call TRBJ2-1; 10 nucleotides align to TRBD2. Germline CDR1 SGDLS, CDR2 YYNGEE. V was clipped by 3 bases and J by 0 bases; unmatched bases: 18. The CDR3 runs to 21 residues.